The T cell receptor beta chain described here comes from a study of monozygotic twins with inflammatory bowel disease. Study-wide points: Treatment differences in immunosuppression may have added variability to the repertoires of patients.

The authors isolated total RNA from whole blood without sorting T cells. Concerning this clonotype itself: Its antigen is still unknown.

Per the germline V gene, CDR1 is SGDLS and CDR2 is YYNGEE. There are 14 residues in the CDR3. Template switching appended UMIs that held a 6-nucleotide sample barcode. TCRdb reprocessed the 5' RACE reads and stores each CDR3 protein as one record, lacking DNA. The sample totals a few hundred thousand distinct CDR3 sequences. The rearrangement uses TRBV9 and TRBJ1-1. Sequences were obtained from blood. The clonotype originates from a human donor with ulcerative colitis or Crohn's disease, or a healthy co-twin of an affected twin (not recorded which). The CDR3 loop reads CASSVDSVNTEAFF.